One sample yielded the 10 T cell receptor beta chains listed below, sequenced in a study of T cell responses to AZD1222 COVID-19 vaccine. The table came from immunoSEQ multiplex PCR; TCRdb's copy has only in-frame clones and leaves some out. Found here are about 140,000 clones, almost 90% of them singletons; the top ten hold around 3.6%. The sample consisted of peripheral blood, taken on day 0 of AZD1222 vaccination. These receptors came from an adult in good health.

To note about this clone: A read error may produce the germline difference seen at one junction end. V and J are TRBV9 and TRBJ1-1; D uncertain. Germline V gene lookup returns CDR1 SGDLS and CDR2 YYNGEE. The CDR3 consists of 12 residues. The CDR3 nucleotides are TGTGCCAGTAGCGGGGTGAACACTGAAGCTTTCTTT. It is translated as CASSGVNTEAFF. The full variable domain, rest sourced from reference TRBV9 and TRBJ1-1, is DSGVTQTPKHLITATGQRVTLRCSPRSGDLSVYWYQQSLDQGLQFLIQYYNGEERAKGNILERFSAQQFPDLHSELNLSSLELGDSALYFCASSGVNTEAFFGQGTRLTVV.

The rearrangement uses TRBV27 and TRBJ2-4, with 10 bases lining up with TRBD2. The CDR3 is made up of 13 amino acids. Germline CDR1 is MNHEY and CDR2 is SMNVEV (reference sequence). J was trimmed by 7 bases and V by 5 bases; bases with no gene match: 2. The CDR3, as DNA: TGTGCCAGCAGTCAGACTAGCGGGAACATTCAGTACTTC. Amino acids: CASSQTSGNIQYF.

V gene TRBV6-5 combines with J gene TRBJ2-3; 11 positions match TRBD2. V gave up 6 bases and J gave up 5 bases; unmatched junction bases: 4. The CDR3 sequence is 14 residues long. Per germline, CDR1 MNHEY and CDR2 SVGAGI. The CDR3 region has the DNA TGTGCCAGCAGACTAGCGGGAGTGGTAGATACGCAGTATTTT. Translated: CASRLAGVVDTQYF.

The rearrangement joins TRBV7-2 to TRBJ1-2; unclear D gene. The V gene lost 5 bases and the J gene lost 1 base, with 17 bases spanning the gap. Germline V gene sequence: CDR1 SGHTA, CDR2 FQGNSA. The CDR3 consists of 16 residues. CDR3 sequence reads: CASSPGRLAHNYGYTF. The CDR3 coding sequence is TGTGCCAGCAGCCCCGGACGGCTGGCCCATAACTATGGCTACACCTTC. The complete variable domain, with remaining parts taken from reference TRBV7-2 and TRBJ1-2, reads GAGVSQSPSNKVTEKGKDVELRCDPISGHTALYWYRQSLGQGLEFLIYFQGNSAPDKSGLPSDRFSAERTGGSVSTLTIQRTQQEDSAVYLCASSPGRLAHNYGYTFGSGTRLTVV.

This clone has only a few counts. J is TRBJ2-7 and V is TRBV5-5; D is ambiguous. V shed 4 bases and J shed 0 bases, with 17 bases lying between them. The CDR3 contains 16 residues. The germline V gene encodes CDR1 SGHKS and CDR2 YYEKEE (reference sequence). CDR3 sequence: CASSLHHRMTSYEQYF. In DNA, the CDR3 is TGTGCCAGCAGCCTCCATCACCGGATGACCTCCTACGAGCAGTACTTC.

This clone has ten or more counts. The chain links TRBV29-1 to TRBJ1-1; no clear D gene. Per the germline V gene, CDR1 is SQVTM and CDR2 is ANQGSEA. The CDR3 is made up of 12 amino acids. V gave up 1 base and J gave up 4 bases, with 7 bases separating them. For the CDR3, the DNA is TGCAGCGTTGAAGTTTCGGTCACTGAAGCTTTCTTT. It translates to CSVEVSVTEAFF.

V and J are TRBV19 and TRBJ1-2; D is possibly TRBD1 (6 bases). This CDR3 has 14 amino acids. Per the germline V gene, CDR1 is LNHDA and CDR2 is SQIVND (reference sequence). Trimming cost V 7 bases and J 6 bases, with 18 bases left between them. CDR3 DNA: TGTGCCAGTACCCCAAAAGGGGGAGTGGATGGCTACACCTTC. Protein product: CASTPKGGVDGYTF.

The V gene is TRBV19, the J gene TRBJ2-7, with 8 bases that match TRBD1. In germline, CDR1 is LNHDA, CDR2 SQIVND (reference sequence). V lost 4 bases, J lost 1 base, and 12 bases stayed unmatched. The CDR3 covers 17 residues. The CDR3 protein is CASSTSLLGTGSYEQYF. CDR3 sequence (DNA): TGTGCCAGTAGTACGTCTTTATTGGGGACAGGATCCTACGAGCAGTACTTC.

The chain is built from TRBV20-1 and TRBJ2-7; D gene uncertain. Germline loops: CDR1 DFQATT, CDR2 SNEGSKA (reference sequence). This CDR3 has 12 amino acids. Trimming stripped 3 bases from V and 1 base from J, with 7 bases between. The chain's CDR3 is CSASELSYEQYF. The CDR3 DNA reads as TGCAGTGCTAGTGAACTATCCTACGAGCAGTACTTC.

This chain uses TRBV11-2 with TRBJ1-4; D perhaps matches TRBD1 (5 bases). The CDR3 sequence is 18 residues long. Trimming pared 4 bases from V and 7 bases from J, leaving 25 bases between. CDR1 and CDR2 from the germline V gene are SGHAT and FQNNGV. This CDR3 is CASSSPRGGGWLLEKLFF. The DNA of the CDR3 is TGTGCCAGCAGCTCACCCCGGGGCGGGGGATGGTTACTTGAAAAACTGTTTTTT.